Listed here is a single T cell receptor beta chain. This specimen belongs to a study of shared clonotypes between healthy human individuals. The V end was cut by 0 bases, the J end by 6 bases, with 17 bases between. The CDR3 extends over 16 amino acids. From germline, CDR1 is MNHEY and CDR2 SMNVEV (reference sequence). Repertoires were generated with immunoSEQ multiplex PCR, while TCRdb's copy carries only in-frame clones and drops some. The table includes some 2,000,000 clones, approximately 95% detected once. The source material was naive CD4+ T cells sorted from blood. Noted subset: CD45RA+ positively selected. The chain carries TRBV27 and TRBJ1-2; D is uncertain. This TCR came from a man between 18 and 35 years old in good health. The CDR3 DNA sequence: TGTGCCAGCAGTTTATCCCGCGGGAAGGGCGAGGATGGCTACACCTTC. Translating gives CASSLSRGKGEDGYTF.